What follows describes a single T cell receptor (beta chain). The antigen remains unidentified. These data belong to a study of resident and recirculating memory T cells in vitiligo. Whole-study context: Epidermis came from shave biopsies of lesional and nonlesional sites, plus PBMCs. Findings and limits, study-wide: Vitiligo lesions lacked a unique dominant clone, and clonality varied.

Patients' lesions had not changed for the previous 6 months. TCRdb's table, derived via immunoSEQ multiplex PCR, lists solely in-frame clones and lacks some. This table holds around 70,000 clones, approximately 91% found once. The sample consisted of blood. This sequence was found in a male donor with vitiligo.

CDR3 nucleotides: TGTGCCAGCAGTGCACCGCGGCCCCAGCATTTT. This encodes CASSAPRPQHF. The gene calls are TRBV2 and TRBJ1-5, with unresolved D. The CDR3 consists of 11 residues. V lost 4 bases and J 9 bases, leaving 7 bases between the germline ends. The V gene's germline CDR1 is SNHLY and CDR2 FYNNEI.